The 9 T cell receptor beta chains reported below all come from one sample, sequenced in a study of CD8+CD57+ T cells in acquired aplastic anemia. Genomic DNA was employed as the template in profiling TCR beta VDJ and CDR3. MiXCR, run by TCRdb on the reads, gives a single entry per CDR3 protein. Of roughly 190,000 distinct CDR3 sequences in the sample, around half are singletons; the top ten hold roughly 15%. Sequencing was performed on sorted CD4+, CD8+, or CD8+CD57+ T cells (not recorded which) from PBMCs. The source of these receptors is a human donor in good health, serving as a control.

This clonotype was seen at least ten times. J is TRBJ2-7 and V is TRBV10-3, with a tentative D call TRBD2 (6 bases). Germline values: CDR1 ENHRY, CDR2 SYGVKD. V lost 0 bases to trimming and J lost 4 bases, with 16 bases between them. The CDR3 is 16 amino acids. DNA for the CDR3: TGTGCCATCAGTGAGTCCTCCGGGACTCTATCTTACGAGCAGTACTTC. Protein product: CAISESSGTLSYEQYF.

The CDR3 region is CASSFPESNYGYTF. The CDR3, as DNA: TGTGCCAGCAGCTTTCCAGAGTCTAACTATGGCTACACCTTC. The chain links TRBV7-8 to TRBJ1-2; unclear D gene. Germline values: CDR1 SGHVS, CDR2 FQNEAQ. V lost 3 bases and J 0 bases, leaving 8 bases between the germline ends. The CDR3 loop spans 14 amino acids. The whole variable domain, filled in from reference TRBV7-8 and TRBJ1-2, reads GAGVSQSPRYKVAKRGQDVALRCDPISGHVSLFWYQQALGQGPEFLTYFQNEAQLDKSGLPSDRFFAERPEGSVSTLKIQRTQQEDSAVYLCASSFPESNYGYTFGSGTRLTVV.

The CDR3 sequence: CASSTSDRDIRSRGAGNTIYF. CDR3 nucleotides: TGTGCCAGCAGCACCTCCGACCGGGACATAAGGAGCCGGGGCGCTGGAAACACCATATATTTT. The V and J genes are TRBV19 and TRBJ1-3, with a possible D match to TRBD1 (6 bases). Trimming stripped 9 bases from V and 2 bases from J, with 35 bases between. The CDR3 is made up of 21 amino acids. The germline V gene has CDR1 LNHDA and CDR2 SQIVND (reference sequence).

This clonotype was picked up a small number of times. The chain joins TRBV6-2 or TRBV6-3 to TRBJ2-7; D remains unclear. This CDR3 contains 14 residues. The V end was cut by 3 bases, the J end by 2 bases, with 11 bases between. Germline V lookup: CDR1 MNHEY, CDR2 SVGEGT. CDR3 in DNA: TGTGCCAGCAGTTATCCGGGCTGGGCCTACGAGCAGTACTTC. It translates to CASSYPGWAYEQYF.

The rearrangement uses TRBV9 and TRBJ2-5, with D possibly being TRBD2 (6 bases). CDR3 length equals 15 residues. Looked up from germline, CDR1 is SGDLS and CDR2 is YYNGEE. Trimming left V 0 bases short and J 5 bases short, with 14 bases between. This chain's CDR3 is CASSVVEGREETQYF. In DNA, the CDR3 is TGTGCCAGCAGCGTAGTTGAAGGACGGGAGGAGACCCAGTACTTC.

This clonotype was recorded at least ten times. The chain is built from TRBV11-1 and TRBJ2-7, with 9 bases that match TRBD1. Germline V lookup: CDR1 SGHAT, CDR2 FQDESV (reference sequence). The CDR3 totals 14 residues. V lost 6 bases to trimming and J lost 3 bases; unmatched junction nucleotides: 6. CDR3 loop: CASSWDRANYEQYF. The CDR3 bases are TGTGCCAGCAGTTGGGACAGGGCGAACTACGAGCAGTACTTC. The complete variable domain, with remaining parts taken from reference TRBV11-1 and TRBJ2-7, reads EAEVAQSPRYKITEKSQAVAFWCDPISGHATLYWYRQILGQGPELLVQFQDESVVDDSQLPKDRFSAERLKGVDSTLKIQPAELGDSAMYLCASSWDRANYEQYFGPGTRLTVT.

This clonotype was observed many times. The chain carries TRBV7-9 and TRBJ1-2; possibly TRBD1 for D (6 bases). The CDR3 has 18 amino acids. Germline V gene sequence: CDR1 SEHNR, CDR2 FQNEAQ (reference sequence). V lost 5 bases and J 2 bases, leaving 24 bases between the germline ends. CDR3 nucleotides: TGTGCCAGCAGCCTAGGGCGGACAGTCTTAGAGGTGAACTATGGCTACACCTTC. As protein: CASSLGRTVLEVNYGYTF.

CDR3 loop: CASNAGTGPQPQHF. The CDR3 DNA reads as TGCGCCAGCAACGCCGGGACAGGGCCCCAGCCCCAGCATTTT. The rearrangement uses TRBV10-2 and TRBJ1-5; 9 nucleotides agree with TRBD1. V lost 7 bases to trimming and J lost 7 bases; unmatched junction nucleotides: 8. The germline CDR1 and CDR2 sequences are WSHSY and SAAADI. The CDR3 runs 14 residues.

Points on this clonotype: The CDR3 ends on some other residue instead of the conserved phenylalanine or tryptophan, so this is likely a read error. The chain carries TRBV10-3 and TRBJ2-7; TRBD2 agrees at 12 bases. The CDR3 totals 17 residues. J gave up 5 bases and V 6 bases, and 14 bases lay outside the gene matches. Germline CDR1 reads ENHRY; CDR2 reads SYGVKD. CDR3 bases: TGTGCCATCAGCCCCCCCTCGACTAGCGGGGGTATCCACGAGCAGTACCTC. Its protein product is CAISPPSTSGGIHEQYL.